A single T cell receptor beta chain is shown here with its context. Its antigen is not identified. This specimen comes from a study of shared clonotypes between healthy human individuals. In the naive CD8 group, cells lacked CD45RO and were positively selected for CCR7, so terminally differentiated effector memory CD45RA+ cells were left out. General study points: Shared across a few donors were around 5% of the naive CD4 clonotypes.

The table came from immunoSEQ multiplex PCR; TCRdb's copy has only in-frame clones and leaves some out. The sample has 2 million to 2.5 million clones, just under 95% seen once. Sequencing used naive CD8+ T cells sorted from blood. This clonotype was obtained from a man younger than 35 in good health.

Written as DNA, the CDR3 is TGTGCCAGCAGTCATAGGCCCGGGGGCGAACAGTACTTC. Its translation is CASSHRPGGEQYF. This chain uses TRBV27 with TRBJ2-5; D possibly uses TRBD1 or TRBD2 (6 bases each). The CDR3 extends over 13 amino acids. Germline CDR1 is MNHEY and CDR2 is SMNVEV (reference sequence). Trimming removed 5 bases at V and 11 bases at J, with 18 bases between.